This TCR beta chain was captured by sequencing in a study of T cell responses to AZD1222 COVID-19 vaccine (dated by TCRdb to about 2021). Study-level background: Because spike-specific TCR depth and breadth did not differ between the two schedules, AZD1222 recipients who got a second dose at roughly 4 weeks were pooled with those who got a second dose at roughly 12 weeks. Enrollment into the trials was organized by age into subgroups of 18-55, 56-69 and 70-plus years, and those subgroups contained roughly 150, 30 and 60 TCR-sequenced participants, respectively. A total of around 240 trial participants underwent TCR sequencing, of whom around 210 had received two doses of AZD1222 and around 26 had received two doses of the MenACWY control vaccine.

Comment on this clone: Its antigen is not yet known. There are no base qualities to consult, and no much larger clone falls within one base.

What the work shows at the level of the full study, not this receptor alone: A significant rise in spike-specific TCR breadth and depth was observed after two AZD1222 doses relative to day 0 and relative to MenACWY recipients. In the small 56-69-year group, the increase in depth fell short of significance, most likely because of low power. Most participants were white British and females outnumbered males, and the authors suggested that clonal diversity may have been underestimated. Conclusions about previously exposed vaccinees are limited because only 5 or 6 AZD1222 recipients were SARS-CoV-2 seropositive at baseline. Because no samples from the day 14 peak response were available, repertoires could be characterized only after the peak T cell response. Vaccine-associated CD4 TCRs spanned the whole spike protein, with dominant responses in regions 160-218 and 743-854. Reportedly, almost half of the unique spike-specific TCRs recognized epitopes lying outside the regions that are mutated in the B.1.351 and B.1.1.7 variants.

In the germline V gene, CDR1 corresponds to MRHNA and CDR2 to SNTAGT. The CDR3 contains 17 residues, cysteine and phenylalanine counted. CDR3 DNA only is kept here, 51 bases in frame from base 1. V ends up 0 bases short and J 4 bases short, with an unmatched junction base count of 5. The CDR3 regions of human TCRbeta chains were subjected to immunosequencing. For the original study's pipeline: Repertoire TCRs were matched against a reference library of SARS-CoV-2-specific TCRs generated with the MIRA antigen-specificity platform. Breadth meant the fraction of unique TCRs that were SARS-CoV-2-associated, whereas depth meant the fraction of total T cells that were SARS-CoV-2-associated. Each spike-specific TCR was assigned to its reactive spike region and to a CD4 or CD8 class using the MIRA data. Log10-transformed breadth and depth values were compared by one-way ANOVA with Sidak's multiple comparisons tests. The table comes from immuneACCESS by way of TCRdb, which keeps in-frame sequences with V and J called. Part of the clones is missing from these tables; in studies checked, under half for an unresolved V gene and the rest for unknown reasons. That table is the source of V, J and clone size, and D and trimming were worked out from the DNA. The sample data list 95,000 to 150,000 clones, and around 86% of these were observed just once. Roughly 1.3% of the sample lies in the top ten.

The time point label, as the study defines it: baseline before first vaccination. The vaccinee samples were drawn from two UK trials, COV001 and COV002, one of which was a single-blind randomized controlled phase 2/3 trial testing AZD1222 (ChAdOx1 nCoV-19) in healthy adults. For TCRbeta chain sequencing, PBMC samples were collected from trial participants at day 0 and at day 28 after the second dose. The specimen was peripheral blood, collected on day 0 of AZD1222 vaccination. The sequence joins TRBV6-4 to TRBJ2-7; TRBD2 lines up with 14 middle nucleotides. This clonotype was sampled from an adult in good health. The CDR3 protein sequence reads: CASSDSTSGGASYEQYF. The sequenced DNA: TGTGCCAGCAGTGACTCGACTAGCGGGGGGGCCTCGTACGAGCAGTACTTC.